This T cell receptor (beta chain) was obtained from a study of T-cell memory formation after mild COVID-19. This clonotype was seen only a few times. TCRdb reanalysed the 5' RACE reads using MiXCR and keeps one entry per CDR3 protein. The table records 400,000 or so distinct CDR3 sequences, around 20% of them present only once. Germline CDR1 reads LGHNA; CDR2 reads YNFKEQ. The CDR3 runs 15 residues. Between the trimmed V and J ends, which lost 9 bases and 3 bases, there was a span of 21 bases. This receptor was obtained from an adult woman who had mild COVID-19 (a few samples of this study predate the infection). Cell type and time point are not known. The sequenced sample was PBMCs or a T cell subset sorted from them (not recorded which). V is TRBV4-2 and J is TRBJ2-7; D possibly corresponds to TRBD2 (5 bases). In DNA form, the CDR3 reads TGTGCCAGTAGTCGTAAAGAGGGCCCGAACTACGAGCAGTACTTC. Amino acids: CASSRKEGPNYEQYF.